Given below is one T cell receptor (beta chain) in context. This sample was included in a study of regulatory T cells in long-lasting Graves disease. In the study overall: Disease was considered persistent Graves' disease after over 5 years of antithyroid drugs (with positive TSH receptor antibodies).

CDR3 length: 15 residues. Per germline, CDR1 SNHLY and CDR2 FYNNEI. Trimming took 3 bases from V and 9 from J, leaving 18 bases between them. The authors built TCR beta libraries using iRepertoire HTBI primers and Arm-PCR of CDR3 regions. TCRdb re-called the multiplex PCR reads with MiXCR, one entry per CDR3 protein. The table records about 430,000 distinct CDR3 sequences, roughly 23% of them present only once. Time point here: persistent/refractory GD, antithyroid drugs over 5 years with positive TRAb. The TCR library was prepared using RNA isolated from PBMCs. Per American Thyroid Association guidelines, Graves' disease was diagnosed.

Specimen: peripheral blood mononuclear cells (PBMCs), collected when the disease was refractory, from a patient treated with antithyroid drugs. The chain joins TRBV2 to TRBJ2-1; tentative D call: TRBD2 (6 bases). This receptor was obtained from a female donor with Graves disease. The CDR3 is CASSEMTSTSTEQFF. The DNA for the CDR3 is TGTGCCAGCAGTGAGATGACCTCTACTAGCACTGAGCAGTTCTTC.